The entry below gives a single T cell receptor (beta chain) sequence along with its context. Antigen: not known. This specimen comes from a study of cytomegalovirus exposure and HLA in healthy donors. Study-wide findings and caveats: Published work reported that the classifier diagnosed cytomegalovirus status with high specificity and sensitivity.

The PCR used 60 Vbeta and 13 Jbeta primers. Sequenced by immunoSEQ multiplex PCR; TCRdb stores in-frame clones only, minus some. This table holds roughly 100,000 clones, under 85% found once. Material for sequencing was PBMCs. The receptor comes from a man between 18 and 29 years old in good health and CMV-seronegative.

DNA for the CDR3: TGTGCCAGCAGCGGGGGACTAGCGGGAGTGGCGGGGGAAACCGGGGAGCTGTTTTTT. This codes for CASSGGLAGVAGETGELFF. J is TRBJ2-2 and V is TRBV5-6, with 14 bases aligning to TRBD2. This CDR3 has 19 residues. The trim removed 4 bases at V and 5 bases at J, leaving 13 bases unmatched. Germline V gene lookup returns CDR1 SGHDT and CDR2 YYEEEE.